This TCR beta chain was observed in a study of T cell responses to AZD1222 COVID-19 vaccine. A remark on this clone: Antigen specificity is unknown.

Sequenced by immunoSEQ multiplex PCR; TCRdb stores in-frame clones only, minus some. The table includes 150,000 or so clones, approximately 89% detected once. Study-level results: Donors in the cohort were predominantly white British and more often female, and clonal diversity was possibly underestimated. The span of vaccine-associated CD4 TCRs extended across spike, with dominance at 160-218 and 743-854. Repertoire sampling occurred only after the peak T cell response.

This TCR was sampled from an adult in good health. Sample: peripheral blood, taken on day 0 of AZD1222 vaccination.

The DNA for the CDR3 is TGCGCCAGCAGCCCTGCCCTGTATCAGCCCCAGCATTTT. This codes for CASSPALYQPQHF. V and J are TRBV4-3 and TRBJ1-5, with D hard to call. This CDR3 region has 13 residues. CDR1 is LGHNA, CDR2 YSLEER, per germline. Trimming pared 4 bases from V and 5 bases from J, leaving 9 bases between.